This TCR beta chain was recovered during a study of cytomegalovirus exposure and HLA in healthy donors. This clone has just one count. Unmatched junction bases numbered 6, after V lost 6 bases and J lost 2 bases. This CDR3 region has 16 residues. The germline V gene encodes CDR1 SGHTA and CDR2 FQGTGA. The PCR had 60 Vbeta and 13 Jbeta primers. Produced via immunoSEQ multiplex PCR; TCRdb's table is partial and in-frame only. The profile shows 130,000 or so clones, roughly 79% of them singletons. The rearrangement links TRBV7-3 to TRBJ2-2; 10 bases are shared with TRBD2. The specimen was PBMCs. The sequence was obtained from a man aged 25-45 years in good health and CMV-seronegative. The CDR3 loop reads CASRRSSGRNTGELFF. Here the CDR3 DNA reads TGTGCCAGCAGGCGATCTAGCGGGAGAAACACCGGGGAGCTGTTTTTT.